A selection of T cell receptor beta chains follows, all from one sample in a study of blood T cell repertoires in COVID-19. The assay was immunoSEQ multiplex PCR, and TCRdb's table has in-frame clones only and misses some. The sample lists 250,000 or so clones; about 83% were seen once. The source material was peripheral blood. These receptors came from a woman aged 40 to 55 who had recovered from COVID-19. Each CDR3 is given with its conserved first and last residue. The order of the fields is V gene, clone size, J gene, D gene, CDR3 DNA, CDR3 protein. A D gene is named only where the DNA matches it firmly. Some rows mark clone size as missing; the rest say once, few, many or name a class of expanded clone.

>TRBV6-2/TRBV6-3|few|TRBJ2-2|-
TGTGCCAGCAGTATGACAGTCCCCGGGGAGCTGTTTTTT
CASSMTVPGELFF
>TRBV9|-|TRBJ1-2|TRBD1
TGTGCCAGCAGCGATGGACAGGGAAGCGGCTACACCTTC
CASSDGQGSGYTF
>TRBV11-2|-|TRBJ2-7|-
TGTGCCAGCAGCTCGGGTCCCGGGGGCTACGAGCAGTACTTC
CASSSGPGGYEQYF
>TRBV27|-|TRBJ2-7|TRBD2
TGTGCCAGCAGTCCCCTGGGGAGCGGGACTCGAAGAAGGGATTCCTACGAGCAGTACTTC
CASSPLGSGTRRRDSYEQYF
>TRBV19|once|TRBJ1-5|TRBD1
TGTGCCAGTACGGTGGGACAGTTCAATCAGCCCCAGCATTTT
CASTVGQFNQPQHF
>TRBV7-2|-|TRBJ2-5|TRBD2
TGTGCCAGCAGCTTCCGAGCGGGACTAGCGGGGCAAGAGACCCAGTACTTC
CASSFRAGLAGQETQYF
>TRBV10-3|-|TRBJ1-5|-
TGTGCCATCAGTGATGGGTCAGGGCAGCCCCAGCATTTT
CAISDGSGQPQHF
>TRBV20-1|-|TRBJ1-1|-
TGCAGTGCCCCGCCCATAGGGGATTCCTTT
CSAPPIGDSF
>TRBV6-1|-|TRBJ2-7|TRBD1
TGTGCCAGCAGTGTCCGGAACGTCGGGACAGGGCCCTACGAGCAGTACTTC
CASSVRNVGTGPYEQYF
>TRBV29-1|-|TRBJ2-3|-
TGCAGCGTTGAAGAAGTACTCAGCACAGATACGCAGTATTTT
CSVEEVLSTDTQYF
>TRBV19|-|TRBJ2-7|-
TGTGCCAGTAGTAAGGAGACTCACCAAGAGGAGCAGTACTTC
CASSKETHQEEQYF
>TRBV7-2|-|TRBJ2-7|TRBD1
TGTGCCAGCAGCGGTAGACAGGGGGCGGGCTACGAGCAGTACTTC
CASSGRQGAGYEQYF
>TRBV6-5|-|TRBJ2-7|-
TGTGCCAGCAGTCTCGGCCAGGGTCTCTTCTACGAGCAGTACTTC
CASSLGQGLFYEQYF
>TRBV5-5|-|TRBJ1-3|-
TGTGCCAGCAGCTTTTCAACAGCAGGTCTGGGAAACACCATATATTTT
CASSFSTAGLGNTIYF
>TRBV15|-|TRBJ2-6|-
TGTGCCACCAGCAGAAACAGGTTCTCTGGGGCCAACGTCCTGACTTTC
CATSRNRFSGANVLTF
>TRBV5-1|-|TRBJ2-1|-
TGCGCCAGCAGTCACCCCGAGGGCCATGAGCAGTTCTTC
CASSHPEGHEQFF
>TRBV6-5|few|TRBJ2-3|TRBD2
TGTGCCACCTCCCTAGCGGTGAGCACAGATACGCAGTATTTT
CATSLAVSTDTQYF
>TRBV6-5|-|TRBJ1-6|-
TGTGCCAGCAGCCTGGACACCTATAATTCACCCCTCCACTTT
CASSLDTYNSPLHF
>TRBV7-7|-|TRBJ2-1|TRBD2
TGTGCCAGCAGCCCCATCGGGGGGAATGAGCAGTTCTTC
CASSPIGGNEQFF
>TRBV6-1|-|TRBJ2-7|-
TGTGCCAGCAGTGTCCTGGATCGGACAGAGTACTACGAGCAGTACTTC
CASSVLDRTEYYEQYF
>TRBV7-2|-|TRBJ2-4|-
TGTGCCAGCAGCACCCCGGGACACCTCACCAGGAACATTCAGTACTTC
CASSTPGHLTRNIQYF
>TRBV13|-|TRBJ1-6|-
TGTGCCAGCAGCTTAGGCGCGGGGGATGGTTCACCCCTCCACTTT
CASSLGAGDGSPLHF
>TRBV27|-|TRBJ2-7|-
TGTGCCAGCAGTTACGCAGGGGCCTACGAGCAGTACTTC
CASSYAGAYEQYF
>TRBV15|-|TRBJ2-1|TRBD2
TGTGCCACCAGCAGTCCGGGGGGTTCCTACAATGAGCAGTTCTTC
CATSSPGGSYNEQFF
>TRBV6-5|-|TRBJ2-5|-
TGTGCCAGCGGATTGAGGGGGCGGGGTGAGACCCAGTACTTC
CASGLRGRGETQYF
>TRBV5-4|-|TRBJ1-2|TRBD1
TGTGCCAGCAGCCCGGGACAGGGATTAAGTGGCTACACCTTC
CASSPGQGLSGYTF
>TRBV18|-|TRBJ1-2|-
TGTGCCAGCTCACTCACAGGGACGAACTATGGCTACACCTTC
CASSLTGTNYGYTF
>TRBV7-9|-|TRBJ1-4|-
TGTGCCAGCAGTGGATCGAGGGGAGGGACTAATGAAAAACTGTTTTTT
CASSGSRGGTNEKLFF